This passage covers 9 T cell receptor beta chains from one sample sequenced in a study of T cells expressing NK-cell markers (dated by TCRdb to the early 2020s). Library construction relied on 5' RACE. Sequenced using an Illumina HiSeq 2000. Each CDR3 protein sequence appears as one entry after TCRdb reprocessed the reads, and no DNA is included. Per the sample table, the count is roughly 420,000 distinct CDR3 sequences. The top ten clonotypes cover more than 7% of the sample. The sequencing sample was made of blood T cells: a sorted CD56 or NKG2C T cell subset, CD4+ or CD8+ T cells, or bulk PBMC T cells (not recorded which). Receptor source: a woman aged 18 to 75 in good health.

The chain links TRBV11-2 to TRBJ1-1. Per germline, CDR1 SGHAT and CDR2 FQNNGV. This CDR3 is 13 amino acids long. The CDR3 reads CASSLVGMAEAFF.

The genes are TRBV29-1 and TRBJ1-4. The CDR3 is 13 residues long. Germline V gene sequence: CDR1 SQVTM, CDR2 ANQGSEA. Here the CDR3 reads CSATRALNEKLFF.

The chain combines TRBV15 with TRBJ2-7; TCRdb indicates TRBD1, and absent DNA this call remains unverified. This CDR3 comprises 15 residues. Germline values: CDR1 LNHNV, CDR2 YYDKDF (reference sequence). This CDR3 reads CATSIRRGQPYEQYF.

The genes are TRBV30 and TRBJ1-4. The CDR3 sequence is 13 residues long. Germline CDR1 and CDR2: GTSNPN and SVGIG (reference sequence). The chain's CDR3 is CAWGPGRNEKLFF.

This chain joins TRBV15 and TRBJ2-3; TCRdb names TRBD2, which stays unverified in the absence of DNA. This CDR3 comprises 17 residues. Germline values: CDR1 LNHNV, CDR2 YYDKDF (reference sequence). The CDR3 here is CATSRDTSGRNSDTQYF.

The gene calls are TRBV10-3 and TRBJ2-1. CDR1 and CDR2 from the germline V gene are ENHRY and SYGVKD. The CDR3 covers 12 residues. The CDR3 sequence is CAISGRTDEQFF.

The chain uses TRBV29-1 and TRBJ2-1. Looked up from germline, CDR1 is SQVTM and CDR2 is ANQGSEA. CDR3 size: 11 residues. Here the CDR3 reads CSGGLSGEQFF.

Here the CDR3 reads CASSRSDYGYTF. V and J are TRBV12-3 or TRBV12-4 and TRBJ1-2. The CDR3 length is 12 residues.

The V gene is TRBV20-1, the J gene TRBJ1-4; TCRdb lists TRBD1, though no DNA is available to test this call. Germline values: CDR1 DFQATT, CDR2 SNEGSKA (reference sequence). The CDR3 contains 13 residues. CDR3 residues: CSAEGQINEKLFF.